The next 16 T cell receptor beta chains were all read from a single sample in a study of OX40 agonist ivuxolimab in advanced cancers. The method was immunoSEQ multiplex PCR; TCRdb's version includes in-frame clones alone and lacks a portion of them. Here the sample spans around 68,000 clones, 80% to 95% being singletons. Sample: CD4+ or CD8+ T cells sorted from blood, taken in a trial of the OX40 agonist ivuxolimab. The receptors derive from an adult with an advanced solid tumor such as melanoma, head and neck, liver or kidney cancer.

The chain employs TRBV5-1 and TRBJ1-1; D remains unclear. V was cut by 4 bases and J by 1 base, with 8 bases left in between. The CDR3 contains 13 residues. The germline gives CDR1 SGHRS, CDR2 YFSETQ. CDR3: CASSLRGNTEAFF. CDR3 bases: TGCGCCAGCAGCCTCCGGGGGAACACTGAAGCTTTCTTT.

In its sample, this clone was seen a few times. The chain employs TRBV19 and TRBJ1-5, with D unclear. Per the germline V gene, CDR1 is LNHDA and CDR2 is SQIVND (reference sequence). V was clipped by 1 base and J by 5 bases, with 6 bases between them. This CDR3 has 13 residues. The DNA for the CDR3 is TGTGCCAGTAGTATAGCGAGGGATCAGCCCCAGCATTTT. As protein: CASSIARDQPQHF.

V gene TRBV11-3 combines with J gene TRBJ1-5; D might be TRBD1 (5 bases). Germline lookup yields CDR1 SGHNT and CDR2 YENEEA. This CDR3 is built from 16 residues. Deletions cut 2 bases from V and 0 bases from J, with 11 bases between. The CDR3 region has the DNA TGTGCCAGCAGCTTACGGACACTCGATAGCAATCAGCCCCAGCATTTT. It translates to CASSLRTLDSNQPQHF.

This clone was seen just once. This chain connects TRBV30 to TRBJ2-3; 7 bases agree with TRBD2. The trim removed 0 bases at V and 1 base at J, leaving 4 bases unmatched. This CDR3 spans 15 amino acids. CDR1 is GTSNPN, CDR2 SVGIG, per germline (reference sequence). This CDR3 reads CAWSVSAGGTDTQYF. The CDR3 DNA follows: TGTGCCTGGAGTGTATCGGCGGGAGGCACAGATACGCAGTATTTT.

CDR3 region: CASSPPGNYGYTF. In nucleotides, the CDR3 is TGCGCCAGCAGCCCCCCCGGAAACTATGGCTACACCTTC. This sequence joins TRBV5-1 and TRBJ1-2; D is uncertain. In germline, CDR1 is SGHRS, CDR2 YFSETQ. V was cut by 4 bases and J by 2 bases, with 9 bases left in between. The CDR3 consists of 13 residues.

The genes are TRBV9 and TRBJ2-1; perhaps TRBD1 as D (5 bases). Germline-derived CDR1 and CDR2 are SGDLS and YYNGEE. Trimming took 0 bases from V and 4 from J, leaving 14 bases between them. This CDR3 has 16 residues. CDR3 sequence reads: CASSVGGVGQYNEQFF. The DNA for the CDR3 is TGTGCCAGCAGCGTAGGCGGAGTGGGGCAGTACAATGAGCAGTTCTTC.

The rearrangement uses TRBV7-9 and TRBJ2-5, with TRBD2 identical over 7 bases. The CDR3 contains 17 residues. With 1 base clipped from V and 5 bases from J, the junction kept 13 bases outside the gene matches. Germline CDR1 is SEHNR and CDR2 is FQNEAQ (reference sequence). CDR3 protein: CASSLVASGDGGETQYF. The CDR3 DNA is TGTGCCAGCAGCTTAGTGGCTAGCGGAGATGGAGGTGAGACCCAGTACTTC.

In its sample, this clone was seen a few times. J is TRBJ2-7 and V is TRBV6-5, with D maybe TRBD2 (5 bases). Trimming shortened V by 0 bases and J by 2 bases, and 11 bases separated the two germline ends. This CDR3 spans 15 amino acids. Germline V lookup: CDR1 MNHEY, CDR2 SVGAGI. CDR3 protein: CASSYSPGVPYEQYF. The CDR3 DNA sequence: TGTGCCAGCAGTTACTCGCCCGGGGTTCCCTACGAGCAGTACTTC.

This chain links TRBV6-6 with TRBJ2-1, with a weak D call TRBD1 (6 bases). Germline loops: CDR1 MNHNY, CDR2 SVGAGI (reference sequence). The CDR3 has 15 amino acids. V lost 0 bases and J 9 bases, leaving 15 bases between the germline ends. CDR3 DNA sequence: TGTGCCAGCAGTTACTCTGGGACAACTACTGGTGAGCAGTTCTTC. Translation gives CASSYSGTTTGEQFF.

The genes are TRBV25-1 and TRBJ2-1; a weak D match, TRBD2 (6 bases). CDR1 and CDR2 from the germline V gene are MGHDK and SYGVNS. This CDR3 region has 13 residues. Trimming shortened V by 4 bases and J by 8 bases, and 12 bases separated the two germline ends. The CDR3 is CASSVGGSDEQFF. The CDR3 DNA follows: TGTGCCAGCAGTGTAGGAGGGAGCGATGAGCAGTTCTTC. Together with reference TRBV25-1 and TRBJ2-1, the CDR3 gives the full variable domain: EADIYQTPRYLVIGTGKKITLECSQTMGHDKMYWYQQDPGMELHLIHYSYGVNSTEKGDLSSESTVSRIRTEHFPLTLESARPSHTSQYLCASSVGGSDEQFFGPGTRLTVL.

V is TRBV6-1 and J is TRBJ1-4; no clear D. V was clipped by 3 bases and J by 7 bases, with 9 bases between them. Germline V lookup: CDR1 MNHNS, CDR2 SASEGT. The CDR3 length is 13 residues. The CDR3 here is CASSDVRGEKLFF. The CDR3 DNA follows: TGTGCCAGCAGTGATGTCAGAGGTGAAAAACTGTTTTTT.

The chain is built from TRBV6-6 and TRBJ1-1, with D hard to call. This CDR3 is built from 14 residues. CDR1 and CDR2 from the germline V gene are MNHNY and SVGAGI (reference sequence). V lost 5 bases and J 11 bases, leaving 21 bases between the germline ends. As DNA, the CDR3 is TGTGCCAGCAGTCCTCCCGGTCGAGATAGGTCGGCTTTCTTT. Amino acid sequence: CASSPPGRDRSAFF.

The chain uses TRBV19 and TRBJ1-3; D not certain. Germline V gives CDR1 LNHDA, CDR2 SQIVND (reference sequence). The CDR3 has 11 amino acids. V lost 10 bases and J 5 bases, leaving 9 bases between the germline ends. Written as DNA, the CDR3 is TGTGCCACCAAGAGCAGAAACACCATATATTTT. This codes for CATKSRNTIYF.

This chain uses TRBV5-1 with TRBJ1-4; a possible D gene is TRBD1 (6 bases). There are 14 residues in the CDR3. CDR1 SGHRS and CDR2 YFSETQ come from the germline V gene. The V end was cut by 0 bases, the J end by 6 bases, with 9 bases between. The chain's CDR3 is CASSLAAGDEKLFF. The CDR3 DNA reads TGCGCCAGCAGCTTGGCGGCAGGGGATGAAAAACTGTTTTTT. Supplemented by reference TRBV5-1 and TRBJ1-4, the full variable domain reads KAGVTQTPRYLIKTRGQQVTLSCSPISGHRSVSWYQQTPGQGLQFLFEYFSETQRNKGNFPGRFSGRQFSNSRSEMNVSTLELGDSALYLCASSLAAGDEKLFFGSGTQLSVL.

The V and J genes are TRBV10-3 and TRBJ1-1, with D possibly matching TRBD1 (5 bases). From germline, CDR1 is ENHRY and CDR2 SYGVKD. Trimming took 8 bases from V and 1 from J, leaving 11 bases between them. The CDR3 contains 13 residues. CDR3: CAIQRGGNTEAFF. Written as DNA, the CDR3 is TGTGCCATCCAACGGGGGGGGAACACTGAAGCTTTCTTT.

V and J are TRBV5-1 and TRBJ2-2, with D tentatively TRBD1 (5 bases). V dropped 0 bases and J dropped 2 bases, with 11 bases sitting between them. CDR3 size: 16 residues. Germline-derived CDR1 and CDR2 are SGHRS and YFSETQ. CDR3 nucleotides: TGCGCCAGCAGCTTGGAGGTCCAGGGAAACACCGGGGAGCTGTTTTTT. Residues: CASSLEVQGNTGELFF.